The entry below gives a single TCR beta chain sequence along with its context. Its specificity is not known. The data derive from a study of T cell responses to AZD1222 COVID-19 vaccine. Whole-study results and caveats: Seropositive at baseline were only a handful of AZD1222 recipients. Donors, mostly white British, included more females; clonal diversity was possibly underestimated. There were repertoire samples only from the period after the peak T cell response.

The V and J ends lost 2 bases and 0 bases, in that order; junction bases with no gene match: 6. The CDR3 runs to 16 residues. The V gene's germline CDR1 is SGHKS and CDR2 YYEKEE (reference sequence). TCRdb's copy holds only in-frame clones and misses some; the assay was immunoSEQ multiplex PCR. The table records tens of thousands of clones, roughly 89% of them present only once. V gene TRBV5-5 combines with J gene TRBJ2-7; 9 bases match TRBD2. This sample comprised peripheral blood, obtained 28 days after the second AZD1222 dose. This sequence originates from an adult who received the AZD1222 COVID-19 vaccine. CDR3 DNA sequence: TGTGCCAGCAGCTTCCGAGCGGGGGGCCCCTCCTACGAGCAGTACTTC. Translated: CASSFRAGGPSYEQYF.